One and the same sample provided the 14 T cell receptor beta chains below, sequenced in a study of CD8 T cells in ankylosing spondylitis. A single record per CDR3 protein comes from TCRdb applying MiXCR to the 5' RACE reads. Of 250,000 or so distinct CDR3 sequences in the sample, 10% to 13% were seen once. The sequenced material came from blood, either unsorted or a sorted T cell fraction (not recorded which). The receptors here all came from a male donor with ankylosing spondylitis or in good health (not recorded which).

This clonotype was observed a handful of times. The gene calls are TRBV7-9 and TRBJ2-1; D is undetermined. The V end was cut by 5 bases, the J end by 10 bases, with 12 bases between. This CDR3 contains 12 residues. Per the germline V gene, CDR1 is SEHNR and CDR2 is FQNEAQ (reference sequence). CDR3 DNA sequence: TGTGCCAGCAGCCTAGAGGCCGAGGAGCAGTTCTTC. It codes for CASSLEAEEQFF.

This clonotype was counted many times. The V gene is TRBV20-1, the J gene TRBJ2-2; TRBD1 aligns across 11 bases. Germline-derived CDR1 and CDR2 are DFQATT and SNEGSKA (reference sequence). Trimming at V came to 3 bases and at J to 6 bases, leaving 6 bases not matched to a gene. CDR3 length: 15 amino acids. CDR3 protein: CSASADRGLPGELFF. The CDR3 DNA reads as TGCAGTGCTAGCGCGGACAGGGGGCTCCCCGGGGAGCTGTTTTTT.

This clonotype was detected many times. The chain joins TRBV6-1 to TRBJ2-1, with 11 positions matching TRBD2. This CDR3 has 17 residues. With V trimmed by 6 bases and J by 4 bases, 11 bases remained unmatched. Per germline, CDR1 MNHNS and CDR2 SASEGT. CDR3: CASSPQLAGVGYNEQFF. The DNA of the CDR3 is TGTGCCAGCAGCCCCCAACTAGCGGGAGTGGGGTACAATGAGCAGTTCTTC.

This clonotype occurred many times. The chain employs TRBV2 and TRBJ2-7; 7 nucleotides agree with TRBD1. Trimming took 8 bases from V and 1 from J; bases not matched to a gene: 8. The length of the CDR3 is 14 residues. CDR1 and CDR2 from the germline V gene are SNHLY and FYNNEI. The CDR3 sequence: CASVTDRVSYEQYF. The DNA for the CDR3 is TGTGCCAGCGTCACCGACAGGGTTTCCTACGAGCAGTACTTC.

This clonotype has at least ten counts. As the CDR3 is not closed by the conserved phenylalanine or tryptophan, this likely results from a read error. The DNA is left out, because the CDR3 cannot be placed on it with certainty; the CDR3 is given as TCRdb lists it. J is TRBJ2-1 and V is TRBV12-3 or TRBV12-4; the tabulated D call, TRBD2, remains unverified against the DNA. The CDR3 totals 11 residues, both ends included. Here the CDR3 reads CASSLGGTLVP.

This clonotype was seen more than once but under ten times. The chain carries TRBV7-8 and TRBJ2-1; 11 bases line up with TRBD2. V gave up 5 bases and J gave up 10 bases; unmatched junction bases: 25. CDR3 length: 20 residues. Germline V gene sequence: CDR1 SGHVS, CDR2 FQNEAQ. Written as DNA, the CDR3 is TGTGCCAGCAGCCCGAGCCGGGGACAAACGACTAGCGGGAAAGTTGGGGAGCAGTTCTTC. As protein: CASSPSRGQTTSGKVGEQFF.

This clonotype was found many times. The chain joins TRBV20-1 to TRBJ2-7; 10 nucleotides align to TRBD2. J lost 3 bases, V lost 7 bases, and 3 bases had no gene match. Germline-derived CDR1 and CDR2 are DFQATT and SNEGSKA (reference sequence). This CDR3 region has 12 residues. The CDR3 here is CSVLAGDYEQYF. CDR3 in DNA: TGCAGTGTTCTAGCGGGGGACTACGAGCAGTACTTC.

This clonotype was seen many times. The CDR3 sequence is CASRAAASGSSYNEQFF. The DNA of the CDR3 is TGCGCCAGCAGGGCTGCCGCTAGCGGCAGCTCCTACAATGAGCAGTTCTTC. This chain connects TRBV5-1 to TRBJ2-1; 7 nucleotides agree with TRBD2. This CDR3 comprises 17 residues. Germline values: CDR1 SGHRS, CDR2 YFSETQ. Losses at the gene ends were 5 bases for V and 0 bases for J; bases not matched to a gene: 11.

This clonotype showed up many times. This chain joins TRBV12-3 or TRBV12-4 and TRBJ1-1; D not certain. V was pared by 11 bases and J by 2 bases, with 15 bases between. The CDR3 totals 13 residues. The DNA for the CDR3 is TGTGCCTTACGGAGGCGGGGTAACACTGAAGCTTTCTTT. The encoded protein is CALRRRGNTEAFF.

This clonotype was counted only a few times. One end of the junction does not line up with germline, which may come from a read error. The genes are TRBV5-1 and TRBJ2-3, with D tentatively TRBD1 (6 bases). CDR3 length equals 13 residues. Germline V gene data show CDR1 as SGHRS and CDR2 as YFSETQ. The DNA for the CDR3 is TGCGCCAGCAGTCAGGGGTTCACAGATGCGCAGTATTTT. It translates to CASSQGFTDAQYF. The variable domain in full, completed from reference TRBV5-1 and TRBJ2-3, reads KAGVTQTPRYLIKTRGQQVTLSCSPISGHRSVSWYQQTPGQGLQFLFEYFSETQRNKGNFPGRFSGRQFSNSRSEMNVSTLELGDSALYLCASSQGFTDAQYFGPGTRLTVL.

This clonotype came up a few times. The chain links TRBV5-1 to TRBJ2-3; D is uncertain. CDR1 is SGHRS, CDR2 YFSETQ, per germline. V lost 4 bases, J lost 1 base, and 16 bases lay in between. This CDR3 is 16 amino acids long. The CDR3 nucleotides read TGCGCCAGCAGCCGTAACGGGCCAGGCCGCACAGATACGCAGTATTTT. Its protein is CASSRNGPGRTDTQYF. Full variable domain (rest looked up from reference TRBV5-1 and TRBJ2-3): KAGVTQTPRYLIKTRGQQVTLSCSPISGHRSVSWYQQTPGQGLQFLFEYFSETQRNKGNFPGRFSGRQFSNSRSEMNVSTLELGDSALYLCASSRNGPGRTDTQYFGPGTRLTVL.

Ten or more counts support this clonotype. The chain couples TRBV3-1 to TRBJ1-1; 8 bases line up with TRBD1. CDR3 length: 18 amino acids. The J segment lost 0 bases and the V segment lost 1 base, leaving 10 bases of the junction unmatched. Germline CDR1 and CDR2: LGHDT and YNNKEL (reference sequence). The DNA for the CDR3 is TGTGCCAGCAGCCAAGTTACGACAGGGGCAAAATTGAACACTGAAGCTTTCTTT. It translates to CASSQVTTGAKLNTEAFF.

The chain employs TRBV30 and TRBJ2-1; no reliable D call. CDR3 length: 16 residues. Germline V gene lookup returns CDR1 GTSNPN and CDR2 SVGIG (reference sequence). Trimming left V 4 bases short and J 0 bases short, with 16 bases between. CDR3 protein: CAWKPTQPHSYNEQFF. The CDR3 DNA reads TGTGCCTGGAAACCTACCCAGCCTCACTCCTACAATGAGCAGTTCTTC.

This clonotype was detected many times. This chain connects TRBV20-1 to TRBJ1-5; D not resolved. This CDR3 has 12 amino acids. With 3 bases removed from V and 10 bases from J, the gap between germline ends came to 13 bases. CDR1 DFQATT and CDR2 SNEGSKA come from the germline V gene (reference sequence). The chain's CDR3 is CSASGRNGPQHF. Here the CDR3 DNA reads TGCAGTGCTAGTGGCCGGAATGGACCCCAGCATTTT.